Following are 30 T cell receptor beta chains from one sample sequenced in a study of T cells after posttransplantation cyclophosphamide. Sequenced by immunoSEQ multiplex PCR; TCRdb stores in-frame clones only, minus some. Observed in the sample are over 25,000 clones, none of them singletons. The sample comprised PBMCs. The receptors derive from a man aged 50-59 years in good health, CMV-negative, and a related stem cell transplant donor.

This clone was seen at least ten times. The chain carries TRBV21-1 and TRBJ1-5; the table's D call TRBD1 went unverified against the DNA. TRBV21-1 is labeled a pseudogene. CDR3 length equals 13 residues. CDR3 sequence reads: CARPGHRDQPQHF. The DNA for the CDR3 is TGTGCCAGGCCGGGACACCGCGATCAGCCCCAGCATTTT.

The J gene is TRBJ2-5, the V gene TRBV5-1; perhaps TRBD2 as D (6 bases). The assigned J gene may be wrong: the sequence end matches TRBJ2-7 better. The CDR3 sequence is 15 residues long. CDR1 and CDR2 from the germline V gene are SGHRS and YFSETQ. CDR3 nucleotides: TGCGCCAGCAGCTTGTCTTCTAGCGCCTCCTACGAGCAGTACTTC. Its translation is CASSLSSSASYEQYF.

This clone was seen at least ten times. The chain links TRBV29-1 to TRBJ2-3; 12 positions match TRBD2. V was pared by 0 bases and J by 6 bases, with 10 bases of the junction left unmatched. The CDR3 loop spans 17 amino acids. Germline V gene sequence: CDR1 SQVTM, CDR2 ANQGSEA. CDR3 DNA: TGCAGCGTTGAAGAATGGTCTAGCGGGAGGGCCGCGGATACGCAGTATTTT. This sequence encodes CSVEEWSSGRAADTQYF.

The table lists this clone with many counts. V usage is TRBV6-1 and J usage is TRBJ1-3; 7 bases line up with TRBD1. The germline CDR1 and CDR2 sequences are MNHNS and SASEGT. With 7 bases clipped from V and 3 bases from J, the junction kept 9 bases outside the gene matches. The CDR3 sequence is 15 residues long. CDR3 in amino acids: CASKVDRVNGNTIYF. The CDR3 DNA follows: TGTGCCAGCAAGGTAGACAGGGTGAATGGAAACACCATATATTTT.

This clone was detected many times. This chain's CDR3 is CASSPPPGFNQPQHF. CDR3 sequence (DNA): TGTGCCAGCTCACCACCACCAGGGTTCAATCAGCCCCAGCATTTT. The chain links TRBV18 to TRBJ1-5, with a possible D match to TRBD1 (5 bases). V dropped 0 bases and J dropped 3 bases, with 9 bases sitting between them. This CDR3 region has 15 residues. CDR1 and CDR2 from the germline V gene are KGHSH and LQKENI.

There are many counts of this clone. This sequence joins TRBV30 and TRBJ2-5, with 9 bases fitting TRBD2. J gave up 11 bases and V 0 bases, and 4 bases lay outside the gene matches. The CDR3 has 12 amino acids. Germline V gene lookup returns CDR1 GTSNPN and CDR2 SVGIG (reference sequence). CDR3 residues: CAWSVLAGAQYF. CDR3 in DNA: TGTGCCTGGAGTGTCTTAGCGGGGGCTCAGTACTTC. The full variable domain, with the rest looked up from reference TRBV30 and TRBJ2-5, is SQTIHQWPATLVQPVGSPLSLECTVEGTSNPNLYWYRQAAGRGLQLLFYSVGIGQISSEVPQNLSASRPQDRQFILSSKKLLLSDSGFYLCAWSVLAGAQYFGPGTRLLVL.

The table lists this clone with many counts. V and J are TRBV5-1 and TRBJ1-2, with no clear D. The CDR3 has 14 amino acids. Germline V lookup: CDR1 SGHRS, CDR2 YFSETQ. V dropped 6 bases and J dropped 2 bases, with 14 bases sitting between them. The CDR3 loop reads CASTLEGRNYGYTF. The CDR3 nucleotides are TGCGCCAGCACTCTAGAGGGCAGGAACTATGGCTACACCTTC.

This clone has ten or more counts. The chain has TRBV6-1 and TRBJ2-7, with TRBD2 matching over 11 bases. Trimming cost V 10 bases and J 1 base; bases outside gene matches: 9. CDR1 and CDR2 from the germline V gene are MNHNS and SASEGT. This CDR3 region has 15 residues. The CDR3 reads CATPGTSGFSYEQYF. In nucleotides, the CDR3 is TGTGCCACACCCGGGACTAGCGGATTTTCCTACGAGCAGTACTTC.

This clone has at least ten counts. The gene calls are TRBV10-3 and TRBJ1-2; 7 bases match TRBD1. The CDR3 is 16 residues long. Trimming took 0 bases from V and 7 from J; bases not matched to a gene: 11. Germline V CDR1 and CDR2: ENHRY, SYGVKD. This chain's CDR3 is CAISESVGRGFRGYTF. CDR3 sequence (DNA): TGTGCCATCAGTGAGTCCGTAGGCAGGGGGTTTCGTGGCTACACCTTC.

The sample holds many counts of this clone. The J gene is TRBJ2-7, the V gene TRBV5-4; TRBD2 matches 8 bases. V was clipped by 3 bases and J by 4 bases; unmatched bases: 9. Germline values: CDR1 SGHNT, CDR2 YYREEE (reference sequence). The CDR3 covers 15 residues. The CDR3 coding sequence is TGTGCCAGCAGCTCCGGGACTAGAAAGAATTACGAGCAGTACTTC. It specifies CASSSGTRKNYEQYF.

This clone was counted many times. V gene TRBV9 combines with J gene TRBJ1-4; 7 positions agree with TRBD1. This CDR3 has 15 residues. Looked up from germline, CDR1 is SGDLS and CDR2 is YYNGEE. The junction had 11 bases not matched to a gene; V was cut back by 0 bases and J by 12 bases. The CDR3 protein is CASSVDGGFGTELFF. CDR3 nucleotides: TGTGCCAGCAGCGTAGACGGCGGTTTTGGGACAGAACTGTTTTTT.

Judged by abundance, this clone is medium-sized. This chain joins TRBV11-2 and TRBJ1-5, with 8 bases fitting TRBD1. V lost 5 bases, J lost 3 bases, and 9 bases stayed unmatched. This CDR3 has 16 amino acids. The germline gives CDR1 SGHAT, CDR2 FQNNGV. The CDR3 DNA reads as TGTGCCAGCAGCCAGCTCAGGGGGCATGTCAATCAGCCCCAGCATTTT. Encoded protein: CASSQLRGHVNQPQHF.

This clone was seen many times. The rearrangement uses TRBV28 and TRBJ2-7, with 10 nucleotides matching TRBD2. There are 18 residues in the CDR3. J was trimmed by 2 bases and V by 4 bases; bases with no gene match: 14. Germline V lookup: CDR1 MDHEN, CDR2 SYDVKM. As DNA, the CDR3 is TGTGCCAGCAGTTCAGGGTTCGTCGGGACTAGCGACACCTACGAGCAGTACTTC. Encoded protein: CASSSGFVGTSDTYEQYF.

There are many counts of this clone. The chain carries TRBV7-8 and TRBJ2-7, with a possible D match to TRBD1 (6 bases). Per the germline V gene, CDR1 is SGHVS and CDR2 is FQNEAQ. Trimming shortened V by 8 bases and J by 2 bases, and 16 bases separated the two germline ends. CDR3 size: 14 residues. The CDR3 reads CASSPGAVAYEQYF. The CDR3 nucleotides read TGTGCCAGCTCCCCAGGGGCAGTAGCCTACGAGCAGTACTTC. The full variable domain, rest sourced from reference TRBV7-8 and TRBJ2-7, is GAGVSQSPRYKVAKRGQDVALRCDPISGHVSLFWYQQALGQGPEFLTYFQNEAQLDKSGLPSDRFFAERPEGSVSTLKIQRTQQEDSAVYLCASSPGAVAYEQYFGPGTRLTVT.

This clone was counted ten times or more. The V and J genes are TRBV7-2 and TRBJ2-1; tentatively, D is TRBD1 (5 bases). The CDR3 is 13 amino acids. The V end lost 1 base, the J end lost 10 bases, and 11 bases lay between the germline ends. Germline CDR1 and CDR2: SGHTA and FQGNSA. CDR3 region: CASSLGLGREQFF. For the CDR3, the DNA is TGTGCCAGCAGCTTAGGTTTGGGGCGGGAGCAGTTCTTC.

V usage is TRBV27 and J usage is TRBJ2-5; 7 bases are a match to TRBD2. This CDR3 contains 15 residues. J lost 2 bases, V lost 7 bases, and 10 bases had no gene match. Germline V gene sequence: CDR1 MNHEY, CDR2 SMNVEV (reference sequence). CDR3 amino acids: CASTRSPGGQETQYF. The CDR3 DNA reads as TGTGCCAGCACTCGTTCCCCGGGAGGTCAAGAGACCCAGTACTTC.

This clone has a count of ten or more. The rearrangement uses TRBV6-6 and TRBJ1-3, with a possible D match to TRBD1 (6 bases). The CDR3 length is 14 residues. Trimming removed 7 bases from V and 3 bases from J, with 13 bases in between. CDR1 is MNHNY and CDR2 is SVGAGI in the germline V gene (reference sequence). CDR3 sequence: CASNPQGNGNTIYF. CDR3 DNA: TGTGCCAGCAACCCACAGGGTAATGGAAACACCATATATTTT.

In its sample, this clone was seen many times. The CDR3 DNA is TGCAGCTTCACGCCGGGACTAGCTTCGGATACGCAGTATTTT. As protein: CSFTPGLASDTQYF. This sequence joins TRBV29-1 and TRBJ2-3; 9 positions match TRBD2. CDR3 length: 14 amino acids. The junction had 12 bases not matched to a gene; V was cut back by 8 bases and J by 6 bases. Germline loops: CDR1 SQVTM, CDR2 ANQGSEA.

This clone was observed many times. V is TRBV11-3 and J is TRBJ2-7; D is ambiguous. Per germline, CDR1 SGHNT and CDR2 YENEEA. The CDR3 has 14 residues. V shed 4 bases and J shed 0 bases, with 10 bases lying between them. The DNA of the CDR3 is TGTGCCAGCAGCTCGCACTCGAGCTCCTACGAGCAGTACTTC. This codes for CASSSHSSSYEQYF.

The sample holds many counts of this clone. The chain links TRBV27 to TRBJ2-2; D is undetermined. From germline, CDR1 is MNHEY and CDR2 SMNVEV (reference sequence). Deletions cut 7 bases from V and 7 bases from J, with 10 bases between. CDR3 length: 12 residues. CDR3 residues: CASTYPNGELFF. For the CDR3, the DNA is TGTGCCAGCACCTATCCGAACGGGGAGCTGTTTTTT.

This clone came up many times. The rearrangement links TRBV6-1 to TRBJ2-6; D unclear. CDR3 size: 13 residues. With 5 bases removed from V and 1 base from J, the gap between germline ends came to 3 bases. The V gene's germline CDR1 is MNHNS and CDR2 SASEGT. In DNA form, the CDR3 reads TGTGCCAGCAGTCGGTCTGGGGCCAACGTCCTGACTTTC. It yields the protein CASSRSGANVLTF.

This clone was detected many times. The V gene is TRBV28, the J gene TRBJ2-7, with 8 bases fitting TRBD2. Germline CDR1 and CDR2: MDHEN and SYDVKM. V lost 8 bases and J lost 3; bases outside the gene matches: 9. This CDR3 comprises 14 residues. CDR3 region: CASARGTSGYEQYF. The CDR3 DNA sequence: TGTGCCAGCGCTCGGGGGACTAGTGGCTACGAGCAGTACTTC.

This clone was counted at least ten times. The chain couples TRBV4-1 to TRBJ2-7; 7 bases fit TRBD2. CDR1 is MGHRA, CDR2 YSYEKL, per germline. V dropped 6 bases and J dropped 6; count of bases not matched to a gene: 11. CDR3 length: 14 amino acids. DNA for the CDR3: TGCGCCAGCAGTCACCGGGAGGAGGGTAGCGAGCAGTACTTC. Amino acids: CASSHREEGSEQYF.

Many counts were recorded for this clone. The chain joins TRBV6-5 to TRBJ1-1, with 7 bases fitting TRBD1. Germline trimming cut 2 bases from V and 4 bases from J; bases unmatched to any gene: 10. CDR3 length equals 16 residues. The germline CDR1 and CDR2 sequences are MNHEY and SVGAGI. The CDR3 DNA follows: TGTGCCAGCAGTTACAGGGGGCGGGGGGGTGGCACTGAAGCTTTCTTT. Its translation is CASSYRGRGGGTEAFF.

This clone was recorded at least ten times. The genes are TRBV5-8 and TRBJ1-2; possible D gene TRBD1, 6 bases. Germline loops: CDR1 SGHTS, CDR2 YDEGEE. V lost 3 bases, J lost 4 bases, and 16 bases lay in between. The CDR3 is made up of 15 amino acids. CDR3 protein: CASSYRQASGYGYTF. CDR3 bases: TGTGCCAGCAGCTACCGACAGGCTTCGGGCTATGGCTACACCTTC.

This clone was observed a handful of times. The chain is built from TRBV11-2 and TRBJ2-5, with D unresolved. Near its end, the DNA agrees better with TRBJ2-7, so the J call may be wrong. This CDR3 is 15 amino acids long. The germline V gene encodes CDR1 SGHAT and CDR2 FQNNGV. CDR3 sequence: CASSLNLVGAYEQYF. In DNA, the CDR3 is TGTGCCAGCAGCTTAAACCTAGTTGGGGCCTACGAGCAGTACTTC.

This clone was seen ten or more times. V gene TRBV28 combines with J gene TRBJ2-7; 8 nucleotides align to TRBD1. Germline CDR1 is MDHEN and CDR2 is SYDVKM. Unmatched junction bases numbered 12, after V lost 5 bases and J lost 0 bases. The CDR3 is made up of 17 amino acids. CDR3 amino acids: CASSPPSGGGYSYEQYF. The CDR3 nucleotides are TGTGCCAGCAGTCCGCCCTCAGGGGGCGGCTACTCCTACGAGCAGTACTTC. Based on the CDR3 plus reference TRBV28 and TRBJ2-7, the full variable domain is DVKVTQSSRYLVKRTGEKVFLECVQDMDHENMFWYRQDPGLGLRLIYFSYDVKMKEKGDIPEGYSVSREKKERFSLILESASTNQTSMYLCASSPPSGGGYSYEQYFGPGTRLTVT.

Many counts were recorded for this clone. The gene calls are TRBV5-1 and TRBJ2-2, with D tentatively TRBD1 (5 bases). CDR1 SGHRS and CDR2 YFSETQ come from the germline V gene. V gave up 3 bases and J gave up 0 bases, with 12 bases separating them. This CDR3 is 16 amino acids long. The CDR3 spells CASSWTTDSNTGELFF. The CDR3 bases are TGCGCCAGCAGCTGGACGACAGACTCGAACACCGGGGAGCTGTTTTTT.

This clone was seen many times. The chain links TRBV6-7 to TRBJ1-2; D is possibly TRBD1 (6 bases). TRBV6-7 is known as an ORF, though its function is uncertain. The CDR3 consists of 16 residues. V lost 2 bases to trimming and J lost 8 bases, with 21 bases between them. CDR3 bases: TGTGCCAGCAGTTACCCGCAGGGGAGTCAGGGAAAAGGCTACACCTTC. This translates into CASSYPQGSQGKGYTF.

This clone was observed at least ten times. This chain links TRBV2 with TRBJ1-2, with D hard to call. V was cut by 0 bases and J by 2 bases, with 16 bases left in between. Germline V gene sequence: CDR1 SNHLY, CDR2 FYNNEI. The CDR3 runs to 17 residues. CDR3 amino acids: CASSEAPVGLGNYGYTF. The CDR3 DNA reads as TGTGCCAGCAGTGAAGCGCCTGTGGGTTTGGGCAACTATGGCTACACCTTC. Based on the CDR3 plus reference TRBV2 and TRBJ1-2, the full variable domain is EPEVTQTPSHQVTQMGQEVILRCVPISNHLYFYWYRQILGQKVEFLVSFYNNEISEKSEIFDDQFSVERPDGSNFTLKIRSTKLEDSAMYFCASSEAPVGLGNYGYTFGSGTRLTVV.